These T cell receptor beta chains were read from a single sample in a study of shared clonotypes between healthy human individuals. Using immunoSEQ multiplex PCR, the repertoire was profiled, and TCRdb retains in-frame clones only, with some absent. This table holds some 2.4 million clones, approximately 94% found once. The sample consisted of naive CD4+ T cells from PBMCs. These receptors originate from a man aged 18-30 years in good health. Some clones in this sample may be carry-over from other donors' samples. CDR3s include the opening cysteine and the closing phenylalanine or tryptophan. The D gene is left open where the match is weak. Part of the rows lack a size; the others show once, few, many or a class for expanded clones.

CDR3 DNA: TGCGCCAGCAGCCAACCGGGACAGGGGGACGGGGCCAACGTCCTGACTTTC
CDR3 protein: CASSQPGQGDGANVLTF
D gene: TRBD1
J gene: TRBJ2-6
clone size: -
V gene: TRBV4-1

CDR3 DNA: TGCGCCAGCAGCTTGGCGGACAGGGTAGGCGGCTACACCTTC
CDR3 protein: CASSLADRVGGYTF
D gene: TRBD1
J gene: TRBJ1-2
clone size: -
V gene: TRBV5-1

CDR3 DNA: TGTGCCAGCAGCCTAACCCGATCGGGGGCGGTGAACTATGGCTACACCTTC
CDR3 protein: CASSLTRSGAVNYGYTF
D gene: -
J gene: TRBJ1-2
clone size: -
V gene: TRBV14

CDR3 DNA: TGTGCCAGCAGACAGGGCTGGGATGAGCAGTTCTTC
CDR3 protein: CASRQGWDEQFF
D gene: -
J gene: TRBJ2-1
clone size: -
V gene: TRBV6-5

CDR3 DNA: TGTGCCAGCAGTACTCCCGGCAGGTACCAAGAGACCCAGTACTTC
CDR3 protein: CASSTPGRYQETQYF
D gene: -
J gene: TRBJ2-5
clone size: -
V gene: TRBV27

CDR3 DNA: TGTGCCAGCAGCCCTCAAAGGAGCAATCAGCCCCAGCATTTT
CDR3 protein: CASSPQRSNQPQHF
D gene: -
J gene: TRBJ1-5
clone size: -
V gene: TRBV6-5

CDR3 DNA: TGTGCCAGCACCCGGGGTAGTGATCAGCCCCAGCATTTT
CDR3 protein: CASTRGSDQPQHF
D gene: -
J gene: TRBJ1-5
clone size: -
V gene: TRBV6-6

CDR3 DNA: TGCAGCGTTGTATCTGAGAGCTCCTACGAGCAGTACTTC
CDR3 protein: CSVVSESSYEQYF
D gene: -
J gene: TRBJ2-7
clone size: -
V gene: TRBV29-1

CDR3 DNA: TGTGCCAGTTTCACGCCGGGGAAACATGGCTACACCTTC
CDR3 protein: CASFTPGKHGYTF
D gene: -
J gene: TRBJ1-2
clone size: few
V gene: TRBV27

CDR3 DNA: TGTGCCAGCAGAGTAGCTATAGTCCACAATGAGCAGTTCTTC
CDR3 protein: CASRVAIVHNEQFF
D gene: -
J gene: TRBJ2-1
clone size: -
V gene: TRBV28

CDR3 DNA: TGTGCCAGCAGCCGTACACAGGGGGCGTGGGCTTTCTTT
CDR3 protein: CASSRTQGAWAFF
D gene: TRBD1
J gene: TRBJ1-1
clone size: once
V gene: TRBV7-2

CDR3 DNA: TGTGCCAGCAGCTTAGGGGACAGGGGGCGACTAGCGGGACTCTACGAGCAGTACTTC
CDR3 protein: CASSLGDRGRLAGLYEQYF
D gene: -
J gene: TRBJ2-7
clone size: -
V gene: TRBV7-9

CDR3 DNA: TGTGCCAGCAGCGTTTCCGGGAGCTATGGCTACACCTTC
CDR3 protein: CASSVSGSYGYTF
D gene: -
J gene: TRBJ1-2
clone size: -
V gene: TRBV9

CDR3 DNA: TGTGCCAGCAGTGCGATTCACGGACTAGCGGGAGGGTACGAGCAGTACTTC
CDR3 protein: CASSAIHGLAGGYEQYF
D gene: TRBD2
J gene: TRBJ2-7
clone size: -
V gene: TRBV28

CDR3 DNA: TGTGCCAGCAGCCCTCGCGGGGGAAGCAATCAGCCCCAGCATTTT
CDR3 protein: CASSPRGGSNQPQHF
D gene: -
J gene: TRBJ1-5
clone size: -
V gene: TRBV7-9

CDR3 DNA: TGTGCCAGCAGCGGAACCCAGTACACTGAAGCTTTCTTT
CDR3 protein: CASSGTQYTEAFF
D gene: -
J gene: TRBJ1-1
clone size: -
V gene: TRBV5-4

CDR3 DNA: TGTGCCAGCAGCGCCAGAGGACAGGGCTGGATTGATGGCTACACCTTC
CDR3 protein: CASSARGQGWIDGYTF
D gene: TRBD1
J gene: TRBJ1-2
clone size: -
V gene: TRBV9

CDR3 DNA: TGTGCCAGCATTATGCTGAACACCGGGGAGCTGTTTTTT
CDR3 protein: CASIMLNTGELFF
D gene: -
J gene: TRBJ2-2
clone size: -
V gene: TRBV28

CDR3 DNA: TGTGCCAGCAGTTACTCCGGACGGATAGGCCCAGGCTACACCTTC
CDR3 protein: CASSYSGRIGPGYTF
D gene: -
J gene: TRBJ1-2
clone size: -
V gene: TRBV6-5

CDR3 DNA: TGTGCCAGCAGTCTCACCCGGGACAGTCCCTACGAGCAGTACTTC
CDR3 protein: CASSLTRDSPYEQYF
D gene: TRBD1
J gene: TRBJ2-7
clone size: -
V gene: TRBV6-1

CDR3 DNA: TGTGCCAGCCGGGGGACAGGGCTCTACGAGCAGTACTTC
CDR3 protein: CASRGTGLYEQYF
D gene: TRBD1
J gene: TRBJ2-7
clone size: -
V gene: TRBV14

CDR3 DNA: TGTGCCAGCAGCAAAGATAAGGGACAGTTGTTTAACTATGGCTACACCTTC
CDR3 protein: CASSKDKGQLFNYGYTF
D gene: -
J gene: TRBJ1-2
clone size: -
V gene: TRBV21-1

CDR3 DNA: TGTGCCAGTAGTATACAGGGGGGTGCCTTTGGGGAGCTGTTTTTT
CDR3 protein: CASSIQGGAFGELFF
D gene: -
J gene: TRBJ2-2
clone size: -
V gene: TRBV19

CDR3 DNA: TGTGCCAGCAGCAACCCAGTGAGGGATGGCGGGGAGCTGTTTTTT
CDR3 protein: CASSNPVRDGGELFF
D gene: -
J gene: TRBJ2-2
clone size: once
V gene: TRBV11-1

CDR3 DNA: TGTGCCAGCGGGTTCCCAAACTGGGAGCAGTACTTC
CDR3 protein: CASGFPNWEQYF
D gene: -
J gene: TRBJ2-7
clone size: -
V gene: TRBV11-2

CDR3 DNA: TGCGCCAGCAGCTCGAAAGGGACTAGCGGAATCTACGAGCAGTACTTC
CDR3 protein: CASSSKGTSGIYEQYF
D gene: TRBD2
J gene: TRBJ2-7
clone size: -
V gene: TRBV5-1

CDR3 DNA: TGTGCCAGCAGCCCTAGGACCCTGAACACCGGGGAGCTGTTTTTT
CDR3 protein: CASSPRTLNTGELFF
D gene: -
J gene: TRBJ2-2
clone size: -
V gene: TRBV4-2

CDR3 DNA: TGCGCCAGCAGCTTACTAGCGGGAGCCATCTACAATGAGCAGTTCTTC
CDR3 protein: CASSLLAGAIYNEQFF
D gene: TRBD2
J gene: TRBJ2-1
clone size: -
V gene: TRBV5-1

CDR3 DNA: TGTGCCAGCAGCGCACGGACAGGGCTGTACTACGAGCAGTACTTC
CDR3 protein: CASSARTGLYYEQYF
D gene: TRBD1
J gene: TRBJ2-7
clone size: -
V gene: TRBV13

CDR3 DNA: TGTGCCAGCAAAAATTTCACAGGGTACACTGAAGCTTTCTTT
CDR3 protein: CASKNFTGYTEAFF
D gene: -
J gene: TRBJ1-1
clone size: -
V gene: TRBV7-2

CDR3 DNA: TGTGCCAGCAGCACGGGACAGGGGGCGGGTGAAAAACTGTTTTTT
CDR3 protein: CASSTGQGAGEKLFF
D gene: TRBD1
J gene: TRBJ1-4
clone size: -
V gene: TRBV11-2

CDR3 DNA: TGTGCCAGCAGCTTAGCTACTAGCGGGAGTGATACGCAGTATTTT
CDR3 protein: CASSLATSGSDTQYF
D gene: TRBD2
J gene: TRBJ2-3
clone size: -
V gene: TRBV7-9

CDR3 DNA: TGTGCCAGCAGTTCAGACAGGGATACGGCTGAAGCTTTCTTT
CDR3 protein: CASSSDRDTAEAFF
D gene: TRBD1
J gene: TRBJ1-1
clone size: -
V gene: TRBV6-6

CDR3 DNA: TGTGCCAGCAGCCAACCACAGGGACCTAGCACTGAAGCTTTCTTT
CDR3 protein: CASSQPQGPSTEAFF
D gene: -
J gene: TRBJ1-1
clone size: once
V gene: TRBV5-5

CDR3 DNA: TGTGCCAGCAGAAATCCCGGGACAGGGCTTGGGACCGGGGAGCTGTTTTTT
CDR3 protein: CASRNPGTGLGTGELFF
D gene: TRBD1
J gene: TRBJ2-2
clone size: once
V gene: TRBV7-9

CDR3 DNA: TGTGCCAGCAGCCCCGGAGACAGAGCCTACAATGAGCAGTTCTTC
CDR3 protein: CASSPGDRAYNEQFF
D gene: -
J gene: TRBJ2-1
clone size: -
V gene: TRBV4-2

CDR3 DNA: TGTGCCAGCACCCTTGCCTCAGCAGGGATCAACGAGCAGTACTTC
CDR3 protein: CASTLASAGINEQYF
D gene: -
J gene: TRBJ2-7
clone size: -
V gene: TRBV7-2

CDR3 DNA: TGTGCCAGCAGCTTATTTCGTGGACTAGCGGGAGGTATTCAAGAGACCCAGTACTTC
CDR3 protein: CASSLFRGLAGGIQETQYF
D gene: TRBD2
J gene: TRBJ2-5
clone size: -
V gene: TRBV11-1

CDR3 DNA: TGTGCCAGCAGCCGTCAGGGGGGAGGTGAGCAGTTCTTC
CDR3 protein: CASSRQGGGEQFF
D gene: -
J gene: TRBJ2-1
clone size: -
V gene: TRBV14

CDR3 DNA: TGCGCCAGCAGCTTGGATCATGACGCGAAGGGCTACACCTTC
CDR3 protein: CASSLDHDAKGYTF
D gene: -
J gene: TRBJ1-2
clone size: -
V gene: TRBV5-1

CDR3 DNA: TGTGCCAGCAGCTTCGCAGGGAAGCAGTACTTC
CDR3 protein: CASSFAGKQYF
D gene: -
J gene: TRBJ2-7
clone size: -
V gene: TRBV14

CDR3 DNA: TGTGCCAGCAGCTTAATAGGGACTAGCGAGCAGGGTGAGCAGTTCTTC
CDR3 protein: CASSLIGTSEQGEQFF
D gene: TRBD2
J gene: TRBJ2-1
clone size: -
V gene: TRBV7-3

CDR3 DNA: TGTGCCAGCAGCCCCGGGGAGAACTATGGCTACACCTTC
CDR3 protein: CASSPGENYGYTF
D gene: -
J gene: TRBJ1-2
clone size: -
V gene: TRBV28

CDR3 DNA: TGTGCCAGCAGCCCCCGGACAGGGACCGGGGAGCTGTTTTTT
CDR3 protein: CASSPRTGTGELFF
D gene: TRBD1
J gene: TRBJ2-2
clone size: once
V gene: TRBV9

CDR3 DNA: TGTGCCAGCAGTTCCCCAAGCAGGGGGGCTGGAAACACCATATATTTT
CDR3 protein: CASSSPSRGAGNTIYF
D gene: TRBD1
J gene: TRBJ1-3
clone size: -
V gene: TRBV6-5

CDR3 DNA: TGTGCCAGCAGCTTAGCGGGAGAGACCCAGTACTTC
CDR3 protein: CASSLAGETQYF
D gene: -
J gene: TRBJ2-5
clone size: few
V gene: TRBV7-3

CDR3 DNA: TGTGCCAGCAGCCCCGGCCTAGCGGGAGGGCCGAGAACCGGGGAGCTGTTTTTT
CDR3 protein: CASSPGLAGGPRTGELFF
D gene: TRBD2
J gene: TRBJ2-2
clone size: -
V gene: TRBV11-2

CDR3 DNA: TGTGCCAGCAGCCCACATAGCAATCAGCCCCAGCATTTT
CDR3 protein: CASSPHSNQPQHF
D gene: -
J gene: TRBJ1-5
clone size: once
V gene: TRBV11-2

CDR3 DNA: TGTGCCAGCAGCTTTGACAGGGGGATGGGTGAGCAGTACTTC
CDR3 protein: CASSFDRGMGEQYF
D gene: TRBD1
J gene: TRBJ2-7
clone size: -
V gene: TRBV5-6

CDR3 DNA: TGCGCCAGCAGCTTGGAGGGGGTAGAAACAGATACGCAGTATTTT
CDR3 protein: CASSLEGVETDTQYF
D gene: -
J gene: TRBJ2-3
clone size: -
V gene: TRBV5-1

CDR3 DNA: TGTGCCAGCAGTGAACCGGCGGGGAGCGATACGCAGTATTTT
CDR3 protein: CASSEPAGSDTQYF
D gene: -
J gene: TRBJ2-3
clone size: once
V gene: TRBV25-1

CDR3 DNA: TGCAGCGTTGGGGCTGGAGGGAACACTGAAGCTTTCTTT
CDR3 protein: CSVGAGGNTEAFF
D gene: -
J gene: TRBJ1-1
clone size: few
V gene: TRBV29-1

CDR3 DNA: TGCAGCGTTGAGGCAGGGGACAGGGGTAATGAGCAGTTCTTC
CDR3 protein: CSVEAGDRGNEQFF
D gene: TRBD1
J gene: TRBJ2-1
clone size: -
V gene: TRBV29-1

CDR3 DNA: TGTGCCAGCAGTCTCCAGCACTGTGGCTACACCTTC
CDR3 protein: CASSLQHCGYTF
D gene: -
J gene: TRBJ1-2
clone size: -
V gene: TRBV2